The 26 T cell receptor beta chains given below trace back to one sample, sequenced in a study of shared T cell receptors in the human thymus. The method was immunoSEQ multiplex PCR; TCRdb's version includes in-frame clones alone and lacks a portion of them. The table lists 72,000 or so clones, nearly 95% of them singletons. Sequenced sample: thymocytes. The origin of the receptors is a human donor.

The chain joins TRBV7-9 to TRBJ2-1; 7 bases line up with TRBD1. CDR1 is SEHNR, CDR2 FQNEAQ, per germline (reference sequence). The CDR3 runs 13 residues. Losses at the gene ends were 11 bases for V and 5 bases for J; bases not matched to a gene: 9. The CDR3: CASQAGGDNEQFF. The CDR3, as DNA: TGTGCCTCCCAGGCAGGGGGAGACAATGAGCAGTTCTTC.

This clone was seen just once. CDR3 residues: CASSPSKNIQYF. The CDR3 DNA follows: TGTGCCAGCAGTCCCTCCAAAAACATTCAGTACTTC. This chain uses TRBV27 with TRBJ2-4; D uncertain. V was shortened by 5 bases and J by 2 bases, with 4 bases between the two germline ends. The CDR3 is 12 amino acids. From germline, CDR1 is MNHEY and CDR2 SMNVEV (reference sequence).

The chain recombines TRBV2 with TRBJ2-7; D is ambiguous. Between the trimmed V and J ends, which lost 7 bases and 7 bases, there was a span of 14 bases. Germline V CDR1 and CDR2: SNHLY, FYNNEI. This CDR3 comprises 12 residues. The CDR3 DNA is TGTGCCAGCATGAAGGGCCAAGCGGAGCAGTACTTC. Translation: CASMKGQAEQYF.

CDR3: CASSPQGQGAPNTGELFF. The DNA for the CDR3 is TGTGCCAGCTCACCCCAGGGACAGGGGGCCCCGAACACCGGGGAGCTGTTTTTT. The rearrangement joins TRBV18 to TRBJ2-2; 12 bases fit TRBD1. Trimming cost V 3 bases and J 0 bases; bases outside gene matches: 5. The CDR3 loop spans 18 amino acids. Looked up from germline, CDR1 is KGHSH and CDR2 is LQKENI.

The chain joins TRBV9 to TRBJ1-2; TRBD1 matches 7 bases. Unmatched junction bases numbered 10, after V lost 0 bases and J lost 5 bases. Germline assignment: CDR1 SGDLS and CDR2 YYNGEE. CDR3 size: 16 residues. CDR3 protein: CASSVEWRGGRYGYTF. The CDR3 nucleotides are TGTGCCAGCAGCGTAGAATGGAGAGGGGGCAGGTATGGCTACACCTTC.

This clone was detected only once. The chain is built from TRBV6-5 and TRBJ2-1, with 8 bases that match TRBD2. The CDR3 is 13 residues long. Germline V CDR1 and CDR2: MNHEY, SVGAGI. The J segment lost 0 bases and the V segment lost 9 bases, leaving 1 base of the junction unmatched. The CDR3 spells CASGTSSYNEQFF. As DNA, the CDR3 is TGTGCCAGTGGGACTAGCTCCTACAATGAGCAGTTCTTC.

The chain uses TRBV5-1 and TRBJ1-1, with D unresolved. Deletions cut 5 bases from V and 2 bases from J, with 25 bases between. The CDR3 sequence is 18 residues long. CDR1 and CDR2 (germline): SGHRS, YFSETQ. The CDR3 nucleotides read TGCGCCAGCAGATCCTCGCGCCGGCCAGATCTATTCAACACTGAAGCTTTCTTT. Protein: CASRSSRRPDLFNTEAFF.

The rearrangement joins TRBV28 to TRBJ2-3; D might be TRBD1 or TRBD2, each matching 6 bases. Per germline, CDR1 MDHEN and CDR2 SYDVKM. V lost 3 bases, J lost 3 bases, and 16 bases lay in between. The CDR3 length is 16 residues. In DNA, the CDR3 is TGTGCCAGCAGTTTCCCCTATAGGGGGGCGACAGATACGCAGTATTTT. Amino acid sequence: CASSFPYRGATDTQYF.

The rearrangement links TRBV11-2 to TRBJ2-7; 12 bases fit TRBD1. This CDR3 has 15 residues. In germline, CDR1 is SGHAT, CDR2 FQNNGV. Germline trimming cut 4 bases from V and 2 bases from J; bases unmatched to any gene: 3. CDR3 sequence (DNA): TGTGCCAGCAGCTCGGGGACAGGGGGCCCCTACGAGCAGTACTTC. As protein: CASSSGTGGPYEQYF. Drawing the rest from reference TRBV11-2 and TRBJ2-7, the complete variable domain is EAGVAQSPRYKIIEKRQSVAFWCNPISGHATLYWYQQILGQGPKLLIQFQNNGVVDDSQLPKDRFSAERLKGVDSTLKIQPAKLEDSAVYLCASSSGTGGPYEQYFGPGTRLTVT.

The genes are TRBV7-2 and TRBJ1-1; 9 bases line up with TRBD1. Germline CDR1 is SGHTA and CDR2 is FQGNSA. The trim removed 5 bases at V and 1 base at J, leaving 17 bases unmatched. This CDR3 region has 19 residues. The chain's CDR3 is CASSPYPNRGRRPNTEAFF. CDR3 nucleotides: TGTGCCAGCAGCCCATACCCGAACAGGGGGCGGAGGCCGAACACTGAAGCTTTCTTT.

The J gene is TRBJ1-4, the V gene TRBV4-2, with 8 positions matching TRBD1. The J segment lost 4 bases and the V segment lost 3 bases, leaving 19 bases of the junction unmatched. The CDR3 is 20 amino acids. Germline values: CDR1 LGHNA, CDR2 YNFKEQ. In nucleotides, the CDR3 is TGTGCCAGCAGCCAGAAGGGAGACAGGGGAGAGGGCGAGGATAATGAAAAACTGTTTTTT. It codes for CASSQKGDRGEGEDNEKLFF.

This clone is a singleton in its sample. The rearrangement uses TRBV5-4 and TRBJ1-1, with 7 bases aligning to TRBD1. This CDR3 contains 14 residues. CDR1 and CDR2 from the germline V gene are SGHNT and YYREEE (reference sequence). Unmatched junction bases numbered 6, after V lost 0 bases and J lost 7 bases. CDR3: CASSLGDGQDEAFF. The CDR3 coding sequence is TGTGCCAGCAGCTTGGGTGATGGACAGGATGAAGCTTTCTTT.

The rearrangement links TRBV7-6 to TRBJ1-4, with 9 bases that match TRBD1. The V and J ends lost 0 bases and 6 bases, in that order; junction bases with no gene match: 8. Germline-derived CDR1 and CDR2 are SGHVS and FNYEAQ. The CDR3 has 17 residues. CDR3 in amino acids: CASSLAIPGQGHEKLFF. The CDR3 DNA reads as TGTGCCAGCAGCTTAGCAATACCGGGACAGGGACATGAAAAACTGTTTTTT. The full variable domain, in which reference TRBV7-6 and TRBJ1-4 provide the parts outside the CDR3, is GAGVSQSPRYKVTKRGQDVALRCDPISGHVSLYWYRQALGQGPEFLTYFNYEAQQDKSGLPNDRFSAERPEGSISTLTIQRTEQRDSAMYRCASSLAIPGQGHEKLFFGSGTQLSVL.

The rearrangement uses TRBV10-3 and TRBJ1-3, with 7 bases lining up with TRBD1. The CDR3 runs to 15 residues. The trim removed 5 bases at V and 4 bases at J, leaving 8 bases unmatched. Germline V gives CDR1 ENHRY, CDR2 SYGVKD. The chain's CDR3 is CAISYTGDSGNTIYF. The CDR3 bases are TGTGCCATCAGTTACACAGGGGACTCCGGAAACACCATATATTTT.

Here the CDR3 reads CASSLMPGQGLYEQYF. DNA of the CDR3: TGTGCCAGCAGCTTGATGCCGGGACAGGGACTCTACGAGCAGTACTTC. The V gene is TRBV7-6, the J gene TRBJ2-7; 9 bases match TRBD1. In germline, CDR1 is SGHVS, CDR2 FNYEAQ. This CDR3 has 16 residues. The ends lost 3 bases at V and 3 bases at J; junction bases unmatched: 9.

V gene TRBV5-8 combines with J gene TRBJ1-6; a weak D match, TRBD1 (5 bases). The ends were cut back, 2 bases at V and 10 bases at J, with 10 bases in the middle. This CDR3 has 13 residues. The germline V gene encodes CDR1 SGHTS and CDR2 YDEGEE. As DNA, the CDR3 is TGTGCCAGCAGCTTCCAGGGTTCCTCACCCCTCCACTTT. Its protein is CASSFQGSSPLHF.

CDR3 region: CASGLATLAGGSTDTQYF. The CDR3 region has the DNA TGTGCTAGTGGTTTGGCGACCCTAGCGGGGGGAAGCACAGATACGCAGTATTTT. The V gene is TRBV12-5, the J gene TRBJ2-3, with 11 bases aligning to TRBD2. Germline lookup yields CDR1 LGHNT and CDR2 FRNRAP. The V segment lost 1 base and the J segment 0 bases; nucleotides outside the gene matches: 6. The CDR3 covers 18 residues.

The J gene is TRBJ1-2, the V gene TRBV2; possibly TRBD1 for D (6 bases). The germline CDR1 and CDR2 sequences are SNHLY and FYNNEI. Trimming cost V 8 bases and J 5 bases, with 18 bases left between them. This CDR3 comprises 14 residues. The CDR3 spells CASPPSDRRYGYTF. The CDR3 nucleotides are TGTGCCAGCCCACCTTCCGACAGGCGGTATGGCTACACCTTC.

The chain recombines TRBV18 with TRBJ2-4; D possibly corresponds to TRBD2 (6 bases). V was trimmed by 2 bases and J by 3 bases, leaving 17 bases between them. The CDR3 consists of 17 residues. Germline V lookup: CDR1 KGHSH, CDR2 LQKENI. The CDR3 loop is CASSPKTSSDVKNIQYF. The CDR3 nucleotides are TGTGCCAGCTCACCAAAAACTTCTAGCGACGTCAAAAACATTCAGTACTTC.

This chain links TRBV2 with TRBJ2-2; possible D gene TRBD1, 6 bases. Trimming shortened V by 11 bases and J by 2 bases, and 15 bases separated the two germline ends. The CDR3 has 14 residues. Germline CDR1 and CDR2: SNHLY and FYNNEI. The CDR3 spells CAFLKGTNTGELFF. CDR3 in DNA: TGTGCCTTCCTGAAAGGGACAAACACCGGGGAGCTGTTTTTT.

The chain recombines TRBV19 with TRBJ1-4; 9 bases fit TRBD1. This CDR3 comprises 14 residues. Per germline, CDR1 LNHDA and CDR2 SQIVND (reference sequence). Trimming cost V 4 bases and J 7 bases; bases outside gene matches: 4. The CDR3 DNA is TGTGCCAGTAGTAAAGGACAGGGGCCTGAAAAACTGTTTTTT. This encodes CASSKGQGPEKLFF. The complete variable domain, with remaining parts taken from reference TRBV19 and TRBJ1-4, reads DGGITQSPKYLFRKEGQNVTLSCEQNLNHDAMYWYRQDPGQGLRLIYYSQIVNDFQKGDIAEGYSVSREKKESFPLTVTSAQKNPTAFYLCASSKGQGPEKLFFGSGTQLSVL.

Points on this clone: Other DNA sequences within the sample encode an identical CDR3. The gene calls are TRBV7-2 and TRBJ1-2, with D uncertain. The CDR3 has 15 residues. Trimming left V 0 bases short and J 1 base short, with 9 bases between. Germline lookup yields CDR1 SGHTA and CDR2 FQGNSA. CDR3 region: CASSLAFWVNYGYTF. CDR3 DNA sequence: TGTGCCAGCAGCTTAGCTTTTTGGGTTAACTATGGCTACACCTTC.

The chain links TRBV18 to TRBJ2-5, with a possible D match to TRBD2 (5 bases). The length of the CDR3 is 16 residues. The germline gives CDR1 KGHSH, CDR2 LQKENI. The ends were cut back, 2 bases at V and 5 bases at J, with 18 bases in the middle. The CDR3 spells CASSPSSLAPRETQYF. The DNA for the CDR3 is TGTGCCAGCTCACCATCTAGCCTAGCCCCTCGGGAGACCCAGTACTTC.

The V gene is TRBV19, the J gene TRBJ1-2; 8 nucleotides align to TRBD1. The CDR3 extends over 14 amino acids. V lost 7 bases and J lost 3; bases outside the gene matches: 7. CDR1 is LNHDA, CDR2 SQIVND, per germline (reference sequence). CDR3 region: CASNRQGPYYGYTF. The CDR3 DNA reads as TGTGCCAGTAACAGACAGGGGCCCTACTATGGCTACACCTTC. Variable domain in full (rest from reference TRBV19 and TRBJ1-2): DGGITQSPKYLFRKEGQNVTLSCEQNLNHDAMYWYRQDPGQGLRLIYYSQIVNDFQKGDIAEGYSVSREKKESFPLTVTSAQKNPTAFYLCASNRQGPYYGYTFGSGTRLTVV.

The chain links TRBV4-3 to TRBJ2-7; 8 bases agree with TRBD2. Germline V gene sequence: CDR1 LGHNA, CDR2 YSLEER. Unmatched junction bases numbered 8, after V lost 2 bases and J lost 5 bases. The length of the CDR3 is 15 residues. CDR3 amino acids: CASSQRGGGIHEQYF. CDR3 bases: TGCGCCAGCAGCCAAAGGGGCGGGGGGATCCACGAGCAGTACTTC.

The chain links TRBV7-2 to TRBJ2-1; perhaps TRBD1 as D (5 bases). The CDR3 totals 13 residues. V lost 5 bases and J lost 7, with 12 bases in between. The germline V gene has CDR1 SGHTA and CDR2 FQGNSA. The CDR3, as DNA: TGTGCCAGCAGCCTTAGGGGTTTTAATGAGCAGTTCTTC. This encodes CASSLRGFNEQFF.